This T cell receptor (beta chain) stems from a study of cytomegalovirus exposure and HLA in healthy donors. As for the donors, each was a healthy bone marrow donor. Points from the study as a whole: By a later analysis, the bulk of CMV-associated TCR beta chains appeared HLA-restricted.

This PCR relied on a set of 60 Vbeta primers and 13 Jbeta primers. Study processing details: It was a later analysis that counted some 80 million unique TCR beta chains, of which some 12 million were shared. Only in-frame clones appear in the TCRdb table, and some are missing; sequencing was by immunoSEQ multiplex PCR. Clone size and the V and J calls come from that table; the DNA yielded D and trimming. The data contain some 140,000 clones, approximately 80% of them seen just once; the ten biggest clones take up 2% to 2.5%. J was trimmed by 4 bases and V by 6 bases; bases with no gene match: 13. CDR3 length: 16 residues. Germline CDR1 reads LNHDA; CDR2 reads SQIVND (reference sequence). With respect to this clone: The antigen is unknown.

V and J are TRBV19 and TRBJ2-5; TRBD2 matches 8 bases. The sequence derives from a man aged 25 to 40 in good health and CMV-seronegative. The source material was PBMCs. CDR3 amino acids: CASRLAGGAQGETQYF. The CDR3 DNA reads as TGTGCCAGTAGACTCGCCGGGGGGGCGCAAGGAGAGACCCAGTACTTC.